The source of this T cell receptor (beta chain) is a study of blood T cell repertoires in COVID-19 (dated by TCRdb to 2020 to 2022). Some background on the complete study: Collaborator samples came from the United States, Italy and Spain and covered acute and convalescent phases of COVID-19. Deeply sampled blood TCRbeta repertoires from subjects exposed to, actively infected with, or recovered from COVID-19 were included in the dataset. Where HLA class I and class II types were available, the types were taken from metadata supplied by the sample provider, not from assay-based typing. The sample metadata nearly always contained a de-identified subject ID, COVID-19 status, age in years and sex. The material from the prospective study consisted of cDNA or gDNA derived from T cells, B-cell-depleted T cells, or PBMCs. A freely available public database, intended as a resource for researchers studying the immune response to SARS-CoV-2, is where the repertoires were released. The samples were drawn from the first 160 participants of the ongoing ImmuneRACE study and from 1,254 subjects provided by 6 global collaborators.

Via the germline V gene, CDR1 is SGHTA and CDR2 FQGNSA. The CDR3 measures 13 amino acids from cysteine to phenylalanine. Only the CDR3 portion is preserved as DNA: 39 bases, with reading frame beginning at the first base. V and J are truncated by 2 bases and 8 bases respectively, leaving an intervening sequence of 10 bases. Broader findings and caveats from the paper: Clinical and demographic metadata were provided uncurated, with the amount varying by source and participant.

The immunoSEQ Assay, a bias-controlled multiplex PCR, was used to amplify TCRbeta CDR3 regions from genomic DNA. Concerning the study's data processing: Nucleated cell counts per sample were estimated from amplification of reference gene primers within the assay. To quantify the absolute abundance of each unique TCRbeta CDR3 rearrangement, sequence reads were collapsed and filtered. For each sample, productive Simpson clonality was calculated as the square root of Simpson's diversity index over productive rearrangements. Held by TCRdb, this immuneACCESS table contains in-frame sequences only and omits some clones. Under half of the omission traces to an unresolved V gene where checked; the cause of the rest is unknown. D and trimming come from the DNA, and the V and J calls and clone size come from that table. Present in this sample are about 140,000 clones, over 65% of which were seen just once. More than 3.5% of the sample lies in the top ten.

A note on this clone: Its target antigen remains unknown. The input lacks base qualities; no much larger clone sits a single base away.

Each collaborating institution followed its own protocols to collect whole blood in K2EDTA tubes. Collaborator samples were shipped for TCRbeta analysis as frozen whole blood, isolated PBMCs, or DNA extracted from either sample type. The source is a woman of 80 years or more with active or convalescent COVID-19. Sequenced sample: peripheral blood. This sequence uses TRBV7-2 and TRBJ1-3, with an unclear D gene assignment. CDR3 sequence: CASSLTQVDTIYF. The sequenced DNA: TGTGCCAGCAGCTTAACCCAGGTGGACACCATATATTTT. Beyond the CDR3, the reference TRBV7-2 and TRBJ1-3 genes provide the residues; the full variable domain reads: GAGVSQSPSNKVTEKGKDVELRCDPISGHTALYWYRQSLGQGLEFLIYFQGNSAPDKSGLPSDRFSAERTGGSVSTLTIQRTQQEDSAVYLCASSLTQVDTIYFGEGSWLTVV.